This T cell receptor beta chain comes out of a study of regulatory T cells in long-lasting Graves disease. Study results and limitations: With persistent disease, TRBV28, TRBJ1-2 and TRBJ2-5 were the favored segments. No thyroid tissue was studied; the work used peripheral blood only.

CDR1 is ENHRY, CDR2 SYGVKD, per germline. V lost 11 bases and J lost 4; bases outside the gene matches: 3. This CDR3 is 11 amino acids long. Documented time point: persistent/refractory GD, antithyroid drugs over 5 years with positive TRAb. Scientists built the TCR library using RNA that was extracted from PBMCs. Patients hailed from an endocrinology department in Xi'an, China. Researchers made TCR beta libraries by using iRepertoire HTBI primers and running Arm-PCR on CDR3 regions. TCRdb re-analysed the multiplex PCR reads in MiXCR, keeping a single row per CDR3 protein. The table shows more than 650,000 distinct CDR3 sequences, with around 30% occurring only once. This clonotype was counted only a few times. Its antigen remains unidentified.

The receptor was isolated from a female donor with Graves disease. Sequences were derived from peripheral blood mononuclear cells (PBMCs), sampled when the disease was refractory, from a patient treated with antithyroid drugs. The chain recombines TRBV10-3 with TRBJ1-2; TRBD1 matches at 8 bases. The CDR3 DNA is TGTGCCGTTGGGACAGGCTATGGCTACACCTTC. Amino acids: CAVGTGYGYTF.